Each of the 17 T cell receptor beta chains below was sequenced from the same sample in a study of graft-versus-host responses after intestinal transplantation. Assay used: immunoSEQ multiplex PCR; TCRdb lists only in-frame clones, some missing. In the table there are approximately 100,000 clones, about 88% of which are singletons. Antigens for these TCRs are unknown. The input for sequencing was unstimulated CD4+ T cells sorted from spleen or lymph node cells, taken before intestinal transplant. The receptor set was obtained from a human donor who received an intestinal transplant.

This chain uses TRBV4-2 with TRBJ1-1, with 7 bases matching TRBD1. V shed 0 bases, J shed 7 bases, and the junction held 5 bases outside the gene matches. The CDR3 runs 14 residues. Germline assignment: CDR1 LGHNA and CDR2 YNFKEQ. The CDR3, as DNA: TGTGCCAGCAGCCAAGATCCCCGGGACAGTGAAGCTTTCTTT. Its protein product is CASSQDPRDSEAFF.

The sample holds a few counts of this clone. This chain uses TRBV5-4 with TRBJ1-6; 8 positions agree with TRBD1. Per germline, CDR1 SGHNT and CDR2 YYREEE (reference sequence). The length of the CDR3 is 15 residues. Unmatched junction bases numbered 10, after V lost 0 bases and J lost 14 bases. The CDR3 nucleotides are TGTGCCAGCAGCTTGGAAGGGACAGGCCACGCTACCCTCCACTTT. It is translated as CASSLEGTGHATLHF.

Only one count was recorded for this clone. The rearrangement uses TRBV9 and TRBJ1-3, with TRBD1 as a possible D gene (5 bases). Germline V gene lookup returns CDR1 SGDLS and CDR2 YYNGEE. The CDR3 length is 16 residues. V dropped 0 bases and J dropped 4 bases, with 14 bases sitting between them. The CDR3 protein is CASSVVAGVRGNTIYF. In nucleotides, the CDR3 is TGTGCCAGCAGCGTAGTTGCGGGGGTTAGAGGAAACACCATATATTTT.

The chain joins TRBV10-3 to TRBJ2-5, with TRBD2 identical over 9 bases. V shed 0 bases and J 1 base; nucleotides not matched to a gene: 0. CDR1 and CDR2 (germline): ENHRY, SYGVKD. The CDR3 is 15 amino acids. The CDR3 nucleotides are TGTGCCATCAGTGAGTCGCGGGGGGGCCAAGAGACCCAGTACTTC. Residues: CAISESRGGQETQYF.

This clone is a singleton in its sample. This chain connects TRBV29-1 to TRBJ2-3; 11 nucleotides match TRBD1. This CDR3 region has 13 residues. Germline loops: CDR1 SQVTM, CDR2 ANQGSEA. V trimming: 5 bases; J trimming: 6 bases; junction bases outside the gene matches: 4. CDR3 DNA: TGCAGCGTTCGGACAGGGGGCGGTGATACGCAGTATTTT. Residues: CSVRTGGGDTQYF.

This clone appeared once. This sequence joins TRBV9 and TRBJ2-3, with D tentatively TRBD2 (6 bases). The CDR3 is 15 residues long. V gave up 4 bases and J gave up 0 bases, with 12 bases separating them. The germline gives CDR1 SGDLS, CDR2 YYNGEE. CDR3 bases: TGTGCCAGCAGCCCCCACAGCGGGAGCACAGATACGCAGTATTTT. Residues: CASSPHSGSTDTQYF.

CDR3 residues: CASRTDRGNTGELFF. The CDR3 DNA sequence: TGTGCCAGCAGGACAGACAGGGGCAACACCGGGGAGCTGTTTTTT. This rearrangement joins TRBV28 to TRBJ2-2, with 8 bases aligning to TRBD1. This CDR3 contains 15 residues. CDR1 MDHEN and CDR2 SYDVKM come from the germline V gene. V gave up 6 bases and J gave up 2 bases; unmatched junction bases: 5.

The chain carries TRBV18 and TRBJ1-1; no reliable D call. Germline V CDR1 and CDR2: KGHSH, LQKENI. The CDR3 covers 15 residues. Trimming removed 1 base from V and 3 bases from J, with 12 bases in between. CDR3 sequence (DNA): TGTGCCAGCTCACCACAGGGTACGGCTGACACTGAAGCTTTCTTT. It translates to CASSPQGTADTEAFF.

The chain carries TRBV4-2 and TRBJ2-5; D is possibly TRBD2 (7 bases). The germline V and J ends were trimmed by 6 bases and 0 bases, with 14 bases remaining between them. Germline CDR1 reads LGHNA; CDR2 reads YNFKEQ. This CDR3 is built from 15 residues. CDR3 amino acids: CASRKRGGHQETQYF. For the CDR3, the DNA is TGTGCCAGCAGAAAAAGGGGGGGACACCAAGAGACCCAGTACTTC.

The chain employs TRBV6-1 and TRBJ1-5; D is uncertain. The CDR3 length is 14 residues. Deletions cut 0 bases from V and 9 bases from J, with 12 bases between. CDR1 and CDR2 from the germline V gene are MNHNS and SASEGT. CDR3 sequence reads: CASSEALRGWPQHF. CDR3 DNA: TGTGCCAGCAGTGAAGCGCTTCGGGGATGGCCCCAGCATTTT.

The chain links TRBV29-1 to TRBJ2-5; the match to TRBD1 covers 7 bases. V was clipped by 7 bases and J by 9 bases; unmatched bases: 17. Germline-derived CDR1 and CDR2 are SQVTM and ANQGSEA. The CDR3 has 14 residues. The CDR3 loop is CSGQRRLSQGPQYF. DNA for the CDR3: TGCAGCGGCCAGAGGAGACTTTCACAGGGGCCCCAGTACTTC.

This clone was found once. J is TRBJ2-1 and V is TRBV19; possible D gene TRBD2, 5 bases. V lost 1 base and J 7 bases, leaving 11 bases between the germline ends. CDR1 is LNHDA, CDR2 SQIVND, per germline (reference sequence). The CDR3 consists of 14 residues. CDR3 DNA sequence: TGTGCCAGTAGTATAGCACTAGTTGGGAATGAGCAGTTCTTC. It is translated as CASSIALVGNEQFF.

V and J are TRBV19 and TRBJ2-2; possibly TRBD1 for D (5 bases). The V gene lost 7 bases and the J gene lost 3 bases, with 15 bases spanning the gap. The CDR3 sequence is 15 residues long. Germline CDR1 reads LNHDA; CDR2 reads SQIVND (reference sequence). The CDR3 sequence is CASTLTVGHTGELFF. The CDR3 DNA sequence: TGTGCCAGTACTTTGACAGTAGGTCACACCGGGGAGCTGTTTTTT.

This clone showed up just once. This chain links TRBV6-4 with TRBJ2-2; TRBD2 matches 10 bases. V was pared by 0 bases and J by 4 bases, with 2 bases of the junction left unmatched. This CDR3 has 16 residues. Germline CDR1 MRHNA, CDR2 SNTAGT. For the CDR3, the DNA is TGTGCCAGCAGTGACTCTAGCGGGAGGAGCACCGGGGAGCTGTTTTTT. Translated, it gives CASSDSSGRSTGELFF.

This clone was seen just once. The chain has TRBV7-3 and TRBJ2-1; D is possibly TRBD2 (6 bases). Germline values: CDR1 SGHTA, CDR2 FQGTGA. Trimming removed 2 bases at V and 5 bases at J, with 13 bases between. The CDR3 length is 15 residues. CDR3 amino acids: CASSLGGGRDNEQFF. Here the CDR3 DNA reads TGTGCCAGCAGCTTAGGTGGAGGGCGGGACAATGAGCAGTTCTTC.

V usage is TRBV5-4 and J usage is TRBJ2-3; 7 positions agree with TRBD1. This CDR3 is 16 amino acids long. Germline V gene lookup returns CDR1 SGHNT and CDR2 YYREEE (reference sequence). Trimming cost V 2 bases and J 5 bases; bases outside gene matches: 11. Here the CDR3 DNA reads TGTGCCAGCAGCTTTACTGGGACAGCACAAGGAGATACGCAGTATTTT. It translates to CASSFTGTAQGDTQYF. The full variable domain, its missing parts supplied by reference TRBV5-4 and TRBJ2-3, is ETGVTQSPTHLIKTRGQQVTLRCSSQSGHNTVSWYQQALGQGPQFIFQYYREEENGRGNFPPRFSGLQFPNYSSELNVNALELDDSALYLCASSFTGTAQGDTQYFGPGTRLTVL.

The chain employs TRBV9 and TRBJ2-5; D could derive from TRBD1 or TRBD2 (5 bases each). This CDR3 spans 14 amino acids. Trimming removed 0 bases at V and 7 bases at J, with 13 bases between. The germline gives CDR1 SGDLS, CDR2 YYNGEE. The DNA for the CDR3 is TGTGCCAGCAGCGTAGAGGAACGGGGCGGGACCCAGTACTTC. Amino acid sequence: CASSVEERGGTQYF.